The clone carrying this T cell receptor (beta chain) occurred a few times. Its antigen is unknown. Total RNA was isolated from unfractionated whole blood. The V end lost 0 bases, the J end lost 4 bases, and 18 bases lay between the germline ends. This CDR3 contains 17 residues. Germline CDR1 reads SGHRS; CDR2 reads YFSETQ. This specimen comes from a study of human T cells and chemical hapten exposure. The wider study: The variation in per-sample TCR yields arose mainly from small differences in pooled library volumes. The study's findings and limits: TCRs exceeding 1 in 1000 frequency stayed unchanged with DPC sensitization.

The library put unique molecular identifiers onto individual cDNA molecules. TCRdb re-analysed the reads in MiXCR, keeping a single row per CDR3 protein. The sample records 95,000 to 150,000 distinct CDR3 sequences, 6.5% to 10% being singletons. This chain uses TRBV5-1 with TRBJ2-3; the D gene could be TRBD1 or TRBD2 (6 bases each). This sequence originates from a human donor in good health. Some clones in this sample may be carry-over from other donors' samples. The specimen was whole blood. The CDR3 reads CASSLARRGTGADTQYF. CDR3 bases: TGCGCCAGCAGCTTGGCCAGAAGGGGGACGGGGGCAGATACGCAGTATTTT.